These 22 T cell receptor beta chains were sequenced from one sample in a study of early T cells in non-severe SARS-CoV-2 infection. One entry per CDR3 protein, called by TCRdb with MiXCR from the 5' RACE reads. Of 70,000 to 85,000 distinct CDR3 sequences listed, less than 5.5% are singletons. The sample was whole blood, taken at baseline. All receptors come from an adult who was a healthcare worker with PCR-confirmed SARS-CoV-2 infection or an uninfected control (not recorded which).

This clonotype showed up many times. This sequence joins TRBV6-2 or TRBV6-3 and TRBJ1-1; no clear D gene. The CDR3 covers 14 residues. Trimming took 5 bases from V and 6 from J, leaving 16 bases between them. Germline V lookup: CDR1 MNHEY, CDR2 SVGEGT. CDR3 nucleotide sequence: TGTGCCAGCAGTCGATCGACGGGGTCATCTGAAGCTTTCTTT. This codes for CASSRSTGSSEAFF.

V gene TRBV10-3 combines with J gene TRBJ2-7; D not certain. The CDR3 has 11 residues. Germline CDR1 ENHRY, CDR2 SYGVKD. Trimming stripped 4 bases from V and 6 bases from J, with 7 bases between. This CDR3 reads CAISGGSEQYF. The CDR3 bases are TGTGCCATCAGTGGTGGCAGCGAGCAGTACTTC.

This clonotype was observed many times. The CDR3 loop is CASNSAHQPQHF. The CDR3 bases are TGTGCCAGCAATTCGGCTCATCAGCCCCAGCATTTT. The gene calls are TRBV27 and TRBJ1-5; D call uncertain. This CDR3 is 12 amino acids long. V lost 7 bases and J 5 bases, leaving 9 bases between the germline ends. Germline V CDR1 and CDR2: MNHEY, SMNVEV (reference sequence).

This clonotype was observed at least ten times. The chain combines TRBV5-1 with TRBJ2-1; D might be TRBD2 (6 bases). Germline loops: CDR1 SGHRS, CDR2 YFSETQ. This CDR3 is 13 amino acids long. The ends were cut back, 0 bases at V and 10 bases at J, with 11 bases in the middle. The CDR3 region is CASSLARGREQFF. The CDR3 nucleotides read TGCGCCAGCAGCTTGGCGCGGGGAAGGGAGCAGTTCTTC.

This clonotype was observed many times. V gene TRBV7-7 combines with J gene TRBJ2-5; D remains unclear. Germline CDR1 is SSHAT and CDR2 is FNYEAQ (reference sequence). CDR3 length equals 15 residues. Deletions cut 0 bases from V and 0 bases from J, with 8 bases between. CDR3 DNA sequence: TGTGCCAGCAGCTTAGCGAGTACACACCAAGAGACCCAGTACTTC. Amino acids: CASSLASTHQETQYF.

This clonotype appeared a few times. The CDR3 reads CASSLEVAGVGTQYF. Written as DNA, the CDR3 is TGTGCCAGCAGCTTAGAAGTAGCGGGAGTGGGGACCCAGTACTTC. The chain has TRBV7-7 and TRBJ2-5, with TRBD2 matching 9 bases. The CDR3 loop spans 15 amino acids. After removal of 1 base from V and 7 bases from J, the junction contained 7 bases not matched to a gene. The V gene's germline CDR1 is SSHAT and CDR2 FNYEAQ (reference sequence).

This clonotype came up many times. V and J are TRBV9 and TRBJ1-1, with a possible D match to TRBD1 (5 bases). This CDR3 is 15 amino acids long. From germline, CDR1 is SGDLS and CDR2 YYNGEE. Trimming left V 3 bases short and J 5 bases short, with 17 bases between. The CDR3 reads CASSEAPGRVTEAFF. The CDR3 region has the DNA TGTGCCAGCAGCGAAGCCCCAGGGAGGGTGACTGAAGCTTTCTTT.

The V gene is TRBV4-1, the J gene TRBJ2-7, with 7 bases lining up with TRBD2. Looked up from germline, CDR1 is MGHRA and CDR2 is YSYEKL. The V segment lost 0 bases and the J segment 6 bases; nucleotides outside the gene matches: 14. This CDR3 region has 17 residues. CDR3 bases: TGCGCCAGCAGCCAAGAGGATTTCGGGGACTACCTTATCGAGCAGTACTTC. Its protein product is CASSQEDFGDYLIEQYF.

Ten or more counts support this clonotype. The chain uses TRBV12-3 or TRBV12-4 and TRBJ2-2; D gene uncertain. Trimming removed 7 bases from V and 0 bases from J, with 3 bases in between. This CDR3 region has 12 residues. The CDR3 coding sequence is TGTGCCAGCACCGCGAACACCGGGGAGCTGTTTTTT. This encodes CASTANTGELFF.

The table lists this clonotype with a few counts. The chain is built from TRBV18 and TRBJ1-6; unclear D gene. The CDR3 sequence is 12 residues long. V was clipped by 6 bases and J by 7 bases, with 7 bases between them. Germline V gives CDR1 KGHSH, CDR2 LQKENI. The CDR3: CASSQRNSPLHF. The DNA of the CDR3 is TGTGCCAGCTCCCAGAGGAATTCACCCCTCCACTTT. Filled out from reference TRBV18 and TRBJ1-6, the complete variable domain reads NAGVMQNPRHLVRRRGQEARLRCSPMKGHSHVYWYRQLPEEGLKFMVYLQKENIIDESGMPKERFSAEFPKEGPSILRIQQVVRGDSAAYFCASSQRNSPLHFGNGTRLTVT.

The rearrangement joins TRBV29-1 to TRBJ1-4; no clear D. The CDR3 runs to 13 residues. CDR1 and CDR2 (germline): SQVTM, ANQGSEA. V lost 5 bases to trimming and J lost 8 bases, with 15 bases between them. In DNA, the CDR3 is TGCAGCGTTTACGGCGGCGGTGGGGAAAAACTGTTTTTT. Translated: CSVYGGGGEKLFF.

This clonotype has a handful of counts. The DNA for the CDR3 is TGTGCCAGCAGCTCTCCTAGCGGGAGGGCCGGTGAGCAGTTCTTC. It codes for CASSSPSGRAGEQFF. The V gene is TRBV6-5, the J gene TRBJ2-1; TRBD2 aligns across 12 bases. Looked up from germline, CDR1 is MNHEY and CDR2 is SVGAGI. V was clipped by 6 bases and J by 9 bases; unmatched bases: 9. The CDR3 has 15 amino acids.

The J gene is TRBJ2-1, the V gene TRBV5-1; tentatively, D is TRBD1 (6 bases). CDR3 length: 15 amino acids. Germline-derived CDR1 and CDR2 are SGHRS and YFSETQ. V shed 1 base and J shed 1 base, with 9 bases lying between them. CDR3 nucleotide sequence: TGCGCCAGCAGCTTGAGTCAGGGGTCCTACAATGAGCAGTTCTTC. Its translation is CASSLSQGSYNEQFF. Looking up the rest from reference TRBV5-1 and TRBJ2-1 gives the full variable domain: KAGVTQTPRYLIKTRGQQVTLSCSPISGHRSVSWYQQTPGQGLQFLFEYFSETQRNKGNFPGRFSGRQFSNSRSEMNVSTLELGDSALYLCASSLSQGSYNEQFFGPGTRLTVL.

V and J are TRBV11-1 and TRBJ1-1; no definite D call. CDR3 length equals 14 residues. Per germline, CDR1 SGHAT and CDR2 FQDESV (reference sequence). Trimming stripped 4 bases from V and 1 base from J, with 10 bases between. CDR3 DNA sequence: TGTGCCAGCAGCTCCAATCCGGGGAACACTGAAGCTTTCTTT. The encoded protein is CASSSNPGNTEAFF.

This clonotype was detected many times. V gene TRBV7-6 combines with J gene TRBJ1-1, with D possibly being TRBD1 (6 bases). The V gene lost 5 bases and the J gene lost 1 base, with 11 bases spanning the gap. The CDR3 is 14 residues long. Germline loops: CDR1 SGHVS, CDR2 FNYEAQ. CDR3 nucleotides: TGTGCCAGCAGCCCACAGGGTTCGAACACTGAAGCTTTCTTT. Protein sequence: CASSPQGSNTEAFF. Looking up the rest from reference TRBV7-6 and TRBJ1-1 gives the full variable domain: GAGVSQSPRYKVTKRGQDVALRCDPISGHVSLYWYRQALGQGPEFLTYFNYEAQQDKSGLPNDRFSAERPEGSISTLTIQRTEQRDSAMYRCASSPQGSNTEAFFGQGTRLTVV.

This clonotype has a count of ten or more. This chain uses TRBV11-2 with TRBJ2-1; D uncertain. V lost 5 bases, J lost 6 bases, and 14 bases lay in between. CDR1 is SGHAT and CDR2 is FQNNGV in the germline V gene. The CDR3 sequence is 14 residues long. The CDR3: CASSPGSQTNEQFF. DNA for the CDR3: TGTGCCAGCAGCCCCGGATCCCAGACCAATGAGCAGTTCTTC.

This clonotype appeared many times. The J gene is TRBJ2-7, the V gene TRBV19; D is perhaps TRBD1 (5 bases). CDR3 length: 13 residues. With 9 bases removed from V and 0 bases from J, the gap between germline ends came to 12 bases. Germline CDR1 LNHDA, CDR2 SQIVND (reference sequence). CDR3 in amino acids: CASQKDNSYEQYF. In DNA, the CDR3 is TGTGCCAGCCAGAAGGACAACTCCTACGAGCAGTACTTC.

This clonotype was detected ten times or more. The chain combines TRBV12-3 or TRBV12-4 with TRBJ1-3; a possible D gene is TRBD1 (5 bases). The CDR3 runs to 14 residues. Trimming removed 6 bases at V and 4 bases at J, with 13 bases between. CDR3 coding DNA: TGTGCCAGCAGCCGGGACGGCGGAGGAAACACCATATATTTT. Protein: CASSRDGGGNTIYF.

The chain recombines TRBV12-3 or TRBV12-4 with TRBJ2-5; no reliable D call. This CDR3 is 12 amino acids long. V gave up 6 bases and J gave up 2 bases, with 7 bases separating them. The CDR3 region has the DNA TGTGCCAGCAGAGCACAACAAGAGACCCAGTACTTC. Translated, it gives CASRAQQETQYF.

This clonotype was recorded many times. This chain joins TRBV30 and TRBJ1-5, with 7 bases matching TRBD1. Germline values: CDR1 GTSNPN, CDR2 SVGIG (reference sequence). V gave up 0 bases and J gave up 7 bases; unmatched junction bases: 3. CDR3 length: 13 residues. The CDR3 is CAWSVRDRQPQHF. CDR3 coding DNA: TGTGCCTGGAGTGTCCGGGACAGACAGCCCCAGCATTTT.

This clonotype was seen at least ten times. The chain recombines TRBV19 with TRBJ2-7, with 9 bases identical to TRBD2. V lost 9 bases to trimming and J lost 2 bases; unmatched junction nucleotides: 11. The CDR3 runs 15 residues. The germline V gene encodes CDR1 LNHDA and CDR2 SQIVND (reference sequence). The chain's CDR3 is CASSPFSGSAYEQYF. CDR3 DNA sequence: TGTGCCAGCTCTCCCTTTAGCGGGAGTGCCTACGAGCAGTACTTC.

The V call is TRBV30, the J call TRBJ2-7; perhaps D is TRBD1 or TRBD2 (6 bases each). Trimming left V 3 bases short and J 6 bases short, with 18 bases between. This CDR3 has 14 residues. Looked up from germline, CDR1 is GTSNPN and CDR2 is SVGIG (reference sequence). CDR3 residues: CAWRGFQGGIEQYF. The CDR3 DNA reads TGTGCCTGGAGGGGTTTTCAAGGGGGGATCGAGCAGTACTTC. The full variable domain, its missing parts supplied by reference TRBV30 and TRBJ2-7, is SQTIHQWPATLVQPVGSPLSLECTVEGTSNPNLYWYRQAAGRGLQLLFYSVGIGQISSEVPQNLSASRPQDRQFILSSKKLLLSDSGFYLCAWRGFQGGIEQYFGPGTRLTVT.